The sequence of this T cell receptor (beta chain) was determined in a study of T cells in women clearing cervical HPV infection. The overall study: Controls gave blood once infection was undetectable; cases at lesion identification.

Here immunoSEQ multiplex PCR was the method, and the copy in TCRdb shows in-frame clones only, minus some. This repertoire includes about 40,000 clones. As to this clone: Its antigen is not known. Other DNA sequences in this sample translate to the same CDR3.

Points from the study as a whole: A classifier using richness and V gene abundances reached an AUC of under 0.9.

The sequenced sample consisted of blood buffy coat. This sequence originates from a woman between 18 and 70 years old with a cervical HPV16 infection that either progressed to CIN3+ or cleared (not recorded which).

CDR3 sequence: CAISSLDRASYEQYF. The CDR3 DNA, read in part, is TGTGCCATCAGTAGTCTGGACAGAGCAAGCTACGAG. The V gene is TRBV10-3, the J gene TRBJ2-7, with a tentative D call TRBD1 (6 bases). The read ends 3 residues before the CDR3 terminus; that terminus is restored from the germline J gene. Germline assignment: CDR1 ENHRY and CDR2 SYGVKD. The CDR3 totals 15 residues. The V end was cut by 5 bases, the J end by 3 bases, with 17 bases between.